Listed here are 8 T cell receptor beta chains from one sample, sequenced in a study of identical twins. TCRdb passed the 5' RACE reads through MiXCR, listing each CDR3 protein once. The sample contains around 500,000 distinct CDR3 sequences, 11% to 15% of which appear only once. The same sample was also studied in work on yellow fever vaccine responses in identical twins.

Material for sequencing was CD4+ T cells sorted from blood. These receptors all stem from a woman younger than 35 in good health.

The chain is built from TRBV20-1 and TRBJ2-7, with 9 bases matching TRBD2. This CDR3 has 14 amino acids. Germline CDR1 and CDR2: DFQATT and SNEGSKA (reference sequence). Trimming cost V 0 bases and J 6 bases; bases outside gene matches: 6. CDR3 nucleotide sequence: TGCAGTGCTAGAGATCGCGGGAGGGCCTCCGAGCAGTACTTC. Encoded protein: CSARDRGRASEQYF.

This clonotype appeared a few times. The J gene is TRBJ2-4, the V gene TRBV4-2, with 9 nucleotides matching TRBD2. V was pared by 0 bases and J by 8 bases, with 11 bases of the junction left unmatched. CDR3 length equals 17 residues. Germline V gene sequence: CDR1 LGHNA, CDR2 YNFKEQ. CDR3 nucleotide sequence: TGTGCCAGCAGCCAAGAGTCCCGTAGCGGGGGTGTTGACATTCAGTACTTC. This encodes CASSQESRSGGVDIQYF.

V usage is TRBV7-9 and J usage is TRBJ2-3; the match to TRBD2 covers 10 bases. Trimming cost V 6 bases and J 6 bases; bases outside gene matches: 6. From germline, CDR1 is SEHNR and CDR2 FQNEAQ (reference sequence). The CDR3 runs to 14 residues. DNA for the CDR3: TGTGCCAGCAGGACCAGCGGGGGGGCCGATACGCAGTATTTT. Its translation: CASRTSGGADTQYF.

This chain joins TRBV6-5 and TRBJ2-7; 11 nucleotides agree with TRBD2. The CDR3 consists of 15 residues. V trimming: 4 bases; J trimming: 0 bases; junction bases outside the gene matches: 2. The germline gives CDR1 MNHEY, CDR2 SVGAGI. CDR3 in amino acids: CASSSTSGSSYEQYF. CDR3 in DNA: TGTGCCAGCAGTTCCACTAGCGGGAGCTCCTACGAGCAGTACTTC.

The chain combines TRBV7-2 with TRBJ2-7; D is unresolved. V lost 5 bases, J lost 6 bases, and 11 bases lay in between. CDR1 SGHTA and CDR2 FQGNSA come from the germline V gene. The CDR3 length is 12 residues. DNA for the CDR3: TGTGCCAGCAGCCGACGAGCCGGCGAGCAGTACTTC. This translates into CASSRRAGEQYF.

The J gene is TRBJ2-6, the V gene TRBV5-1; D gene ambiguous. The CDR3 loop spans 15 amino acids. V was cut by 0 bases and J by 4 bases, with 8 bases left in between. Germline loops: CDR1 SGHRS, CDR2 YFSETQ. The CDR3 loop is CASSLDNGGANVLTF. CDR3 DNA sequence: TGCGCCAGCAGCTTGGACAATGGCGGGGCCAACGTCCTGACTTTC.

This chain joins TRBV27 and TRBJ2-1, with D tentatively TRBD1 or TRBD2 (5 bases each). V dropped 8 bases and J dropped 12 bases, with 20 bases sitting between them. Germline V gene data show CDR1 as MNHEY and CDR2 as SMNVEV (reference sequence). This CDR3 is built from 13 residues. Here the CDR3 reads CASGTKPVGGQFF. The DNA of the CDR3 is TGTGCCAGCGGGACCAAGCCGGTAGGTGGGCAGTTCTTC.

The genes are TRBV2 and TRBJ2-7; D is unresolved. Germline CDR1 reads SNHLY; CDR2 reads FYNNEI. V lost 3 bases to trimming and J lost 3 bases, with 6 bases between them. The CDR3 runs 12 residues. DNA for the CDR3: TGTGCCAGCAGTGAGTTAATCTACGAGCAGTACTTC. Protein: CASSELIYEQYF.